The rows below give T cell receptor beta chains drawn from one sample of a study of blood T cells in healthy people across ages. MiXCR, run by TCRdb on the 5' RACE reads, gives a single entry per CDR3 protein. The sample includes about 1.4 million distinct CDR3 sequences, around 59% of them seen just once. Sequencing was carried out using blood. The receptors originated from a man between 18 and 35 years old in good health. Each CDR3 is given with its conserved first and last residue. Fields, in order: clone size, D gene, J gene, V gene, CDR3 DNA, CDR3 protein. D genes are given only for firm matches. The size field is filled for only some rows; it gives once, few, many or a size class.

.,TRBD2,TRBJ2-1,TRBV5-5,TGTGCCAGCAGCCGCATAGCGGGGAGCACTTACAATGAGCAGTTCTTC,CASSRIAGSTYNEQFF
.,TRBD1,TRBJ2-7,TRBV27,TGTGCCAGCAGTATGAGGGGAAGGACAGGGGGTCGCCACGAGCAGTACTTC,CASSMRGRTGGRHEQYF
.,.,TRBJ2-7,TRBV7-8,TGTGCCAGCAGCCTCCGCTATACCGCCTACGAGCAGTACTTC,CASSLRYTAYEQYF
.,.,TRBJ2-7,TRBV10-3,TGTGCCATCAGTGATGGTCAAGCAGGGAGTCAAACCTACGAGCAGTACTTC,CAISDGQAGSQTYEQYF
.,.,TRBJ1-4,TRBV7-9,TGTGCCAGCAGCCATACCACGGACGGGCGGAGTGAAAAACTGTTTTTT,CASSHTTDGRSEKLFF
.,.,TRBJ2-7,TRBV4-2,TGTGCCAGCAGTAGGAGGAACGAGCAGTACTTC,CASSRRNEQYF
once,.,TRBJ1-1,TRBV6-5,TGTGCCAGCAGTCAGGGGACCGGGGGGACAACTGAAGCTTTCTTT,CASSQGTGGTTEAFF
.,TRBD2,TRBJ2-7,TRBV6-5,TGTGCCAGCAGCCCACTAGCGGGGGAACTCTACGAGCAGTACTTC,CASSPLAGELYEQYF
few,.,TRBJ2-1,TRBV5-1,TGTGCCAGCAGCTTAGTTCCCGGTCAGGGCGATGAGCAGTTCTTC,CASSLVPGQGDEQFF
.,TRBD1,TRBJ1-3,TRBV4-3,TGCGCCAGCAGCCAAACGGACAGGGGGCCCTCTGGAGACACCATATATTTT,CASSQTDRGPSGDTIYF
few,TRBD1,TRBJ2-7,TRBV2,TGTGCCAGCAGTCCCGGGACAGGTCCCGAGCAGTACTTC,CASSPGTGPEQYF
.,.,TRBJ1-5,TRBV2,TGTGCCAGCAGTGTTGGTGGGGACCAGCCCCAGCATTTT,CASSVGGDQPQHF
.,TRBD2,TRBJ2-7,TRBV29-1,TGCAGCGTTGAAGTCGGCGGGGAGGGAGGCTACGAGCAGTACTTC,CSVEVGGEGGYEQYF
few,.,TRBJ1-2,TRBV4-1,TGTGCCAGCAGCCAAGTGGGCAGTAACTATGGCTACACCTTC,CASSQVGSNYGYTF
.,.,TRBJ2-5,TRBV12-5,TGTGCTAGTGACGGGGGCGAAGAGACCCAGTACTTC,CASDGGEETQYF
.,TRBD2,TRBJ2-3,TRBV20-1,TGCAGTGCTAGAGATGGGCGTAGCGGGGGGGATACGCAGTATTTT,CSARDGRSGGDTQYF
.,TRBD2,TRBJ2-5,TRBV19,TGTGCCAGTAGTATTACGGGGAGGGAGGAGACCCAGTACTTC,CASSITGREETQYF